This T cell receptor beta chain was obtained from a study of cytomegalovirus exposure and HLA in healthy donors. Both 60 Vbeta primers and 13 Jbeta primers went into the PCR. TCRdb keeps only in-frame clones here, not all; method: immunoSEQ multiplex PCR. In the table there are 200,000 or so clones, approximately 78% of which are singletons. Regarding this clone: At one boundary the junction diverges from the germline segment, which might be a read error.

The TCR was taken from a male donor in good health and CMV-seronegative. Sequences were obtained from PBMCs.

CDR3 region: CPSGTYNEQFF. The CDR3 bases are TGCCCCTCGGGGACCTACAATGAGCAGTTCTTC. This chain connects TRBV27 to TRBJ2-1; D is possibly TRBD2 (5 bases). Per the germline V gene, CDR1 is MNHEY and CDR2 is SMNVEV (reference sequence). This CDR3 has 11 amino acids.